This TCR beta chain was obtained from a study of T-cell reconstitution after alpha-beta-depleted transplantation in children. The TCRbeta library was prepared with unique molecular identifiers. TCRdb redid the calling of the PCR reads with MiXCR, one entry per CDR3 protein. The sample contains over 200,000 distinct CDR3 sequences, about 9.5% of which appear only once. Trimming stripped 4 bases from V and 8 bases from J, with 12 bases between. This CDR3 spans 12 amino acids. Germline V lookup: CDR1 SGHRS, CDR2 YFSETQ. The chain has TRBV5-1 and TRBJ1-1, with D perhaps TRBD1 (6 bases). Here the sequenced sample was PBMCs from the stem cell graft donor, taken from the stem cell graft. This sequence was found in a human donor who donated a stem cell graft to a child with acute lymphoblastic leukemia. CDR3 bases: TGCGCCAGCAGCGACCGACAGGTAGAAGCTTTCTTT. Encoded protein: CASSDRQVEAFF. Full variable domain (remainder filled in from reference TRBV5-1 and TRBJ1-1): KAGVTQTPRYLIKTRGQQVTLSCSPISGHRSVSWYQQTPGQGLQFLFEYFSETQRNKGNFPGRFSGRQFSNSRSEMNVSTLELGDSALYLCASSDRQVEAFFGQGTRLTVV.